Listed below are T cell receptor beta chains from one sample, sequenced in a study of cytomegalovirus exposure and HLA in healthy donors. TCRdb's table, derived via immunoSEQ multiplex PCR, lists solely in-frame clones and lacks some. The sample has about 170,000 clones, 65% to 85% seen once; the top ten hold about 2.4%. Sequenced material: PBMCs. These receptors came from a male donor in good health and CMV-seronegative. Both conserved end residues are trimmed from each CDR3.

V gene	CDR3 protein
TRBV9	ASSGVMRGLNTEAF
TRBV6-5	ASGRGDTEAF
TRBV5-1	ASSLGGSPGNTIY
TRBV27	ASSLGDYYEQY
TRBV30	AWRDRGRLSYT
TRBV7-9	ASSTGQNEKLF
TRBV4-3	ASSQTHRTPGNTIY
TRBV4-3	ASSQGQGSDTQY
TRBV7-3	ASSSPRGGFNTGELF
TRBV5-1	ASNRGSHTDTQY
TRBV6-1	ASSEARTGGNEQY
TRBV9	ASSVANRDGYT
TRBV28	ASSLGQGDEQY
TRBV7-3	ASSLNTGVVGELY
TRBV7-8	ASSTTGGRQETQY
TRBV5-4	ASSLFGRVNTEAF
TRBV7-3	ASSRWGQGDEQF
TRBV5-1	ASSLPQGKRDEQY
TRBV11-3	ASSLGPGGPGELF
TRBV28	ASRPDRASGNTIY
TRBV4-3	ASSHFSSGQGNEKLF
TRBV7-2	ASTNGLTSGKFSYEQY
TRBV2	ASSVSGSSYNEQF
TRBV5-1	ASSLLGDPSTDTQY
TRBV5-4	ASSPGETQY
TRBV21-1	ASSKRGREVPYDEQY
TRBV9	ASSVVSSGGGTDTQY